Listed below are T cell receptor beta chains from one sample, sequenced in a study of T cell changes during pregnancy in multiple sclerosis. TCRdb's copy holds only in-frame clones and misses some; the assay was immunoSEQ multiplex PCR. The sample carries a few thousand clones, approximately 77% recorded once. The specimen comprised CD8+ T cells from peripheral blood mononuclear cells, sampled in the second trimester of pregnancy. These receptors originate from a female donor in good health, enrolled as a control in a pregnancy study. Both conserved end residues are part of each CDR3. The order of the fields is clone size, D gene, J gene, V gene, CDR3 protein, CDR3 DNA. The D gene is left open where the match is weak. Clone size is stated in some rows and not others, as once, few, many or a class when expanded.

NA | TRBD2 | TRBJ2-3 | TRBV14 | CASSQLRGGTTDTQYF | TGTGCCAGCAGCCAACTCCGGGGGGGGACCACAGATACGCAGTATTTT
NA | NA | TRBJ1-2 | TRBV25-1 | CASRHRTASYGYTF | TGTGCCAGCAGACACAGGACAGCCTCCTATGGCTACACCTTC
NA | TRBD2 | TRBJ2-3 | TRBV6-4 | CASSAAGGTDTQYF | TGTGCCAGCAGTGCTGCGGGAGGCACAGATACGCAGTATTTT
NA | TRBD2 | TRBJ2-1 | TRBV4-1 | CASSQGIAGVMDEQFF | TGCGCCAGCAGCCAAGGAATAGCGGGAGTAATGGATGAGCAGTTCTTC
NA | NA | TRBJ1-2 | TRBV4-1 | CASSPYREANYGYTF | TGCGCCAGCAGCCCGTACAGGGAAGCTAACTATGGCTACACCTTC
NA | NA | TRBJ2-2 | TRBV19 | CASSIEGSRELFF | TGTGCCAGTAGTATAGAGGGTAGCCGGGAGCTGTTTTTT
once | NA | TRBJ2-4 | TRBV7-9 | CASSLSRAPLAKNIQYF | TGTGCCAGCAGCTTAAGCAGGGCCCCCTTAGCCAAAAACATTCAGTACTTC
NA | NA | TRBJ2-2 | TRBV6-5 | CASSSDTGELFF | TGTGCCAGCAGTTCAGACACCGGGGAGCTGTTTTTT
few | TRBD2 | TRBJ2-2 | TRBV13 | CASSPPTGLAGADTGELFF | TGTGCCAGCAGCCCCCCGACGGGACTAGCGGGAGCTGACACCGGGGAGCTGTTTTTT
NA | NA | TRBJ2-1 | TRBV9 | CASTPRGHPSYNEQFF | TGTGCCAGCACCCCGCGGGGGCACCCCTCCTACAATGAGCAGTTCTTC
NA | NA | TRBJ1-6 | TRBV4-3 | CASSQEEGRSPLHF | TGCGCCAGCAGCCAAGAAGAAGGGAGGTCACCCCTCCACTTT
NA | NA | TRBJ2-1 | TRBV6-1 | CATTPGDSYNEQFF | TGTGCCACTACTCCCGGAGACTCCTACAATGAGCAGTTCTTC
NA | NA | TRBJ1-2 | TRBV28 | CASSLISPTNYGYTF | TGTGCCAGCAGTTTAATAAGCCCCACTAACTATGGCTACACCTTC
NA | TRBD2 | TRBJ2-5 | TRBV5-5 | CASSSGTSGFQETQYF | TGTGCCAGCAGCTCCGGGACTAGCGGATTCCAAGAGACCCAGTACTTC
NA | TRBD1 | TRBJ2-7 | TRBV4-2 | CASSQDGGDRAYEQYF | TGTGCCAGCAGCCAAGATGGCGGAGACAGGGCCTACGAGCAGTACTTC
NA | TRBD2 | TRBJ2-7 | TRBV28 | CASRFLEGAGDYEQYF | TGTGCCAGCAGATTCCTCGAGGGAGCGGGAGACTACGAGCAGTACTTC
NA | TRBD2 | TRBJ2-1 | TRBV6-1 | CASSSAGGENEQFF | TGTGCCAGCAGTTCAGCGGGAGGGGAAAATGAGCAGTTCTTC
NA | TRBD2 | TRBJ2-7 | TRBV19 | CASSIDEWGGRREQYF | TGTGCCAGTAGTATCGACGAATGGGGCGGGAGACGCGAGCAGTACTTC
NA | NA | TRBJ1-1 | TRBV13 | CASSLGGRGAEAFF | TGTGCCAGCAGCTTAGGAGGTCGGGGGGCTGAAGCTTTCTTT
NA | TRBD1 | TRBJ1-4 | TRBV5-6 | CASSPDRESNEKLFF | TGTGCCAGCAGCCCGGACAGGGAGAGTAATGAAAAACTGTTTTTT
NA | NA | TRBJ2-1 | TRBV21-1 | CASTRTGVDEQFF | TGTGCCAGCACCCGGACAGGGGTCGATGAGCAGTTCTTC
NA | NA | TRBJ2-7 | TRBV25-1 | CASASSYEQYF | TGTGCCAGCGCGAGCTCCTACGAGCAGTACTTC
NA | TRBD1 | TRBJ2-7 | TRBV11-2 | CASYGSGTGDYEQYF | TGTGCCAGCTATGGATCCGGGACAGGGGACTACGAGCAGTACTTC
once | NA | TRBJ2-7 | TRBV9 | CASSAPGTNPYEQYF | TGTGCCAGCAGCGCCCCCGGGACAAACCCTTACGAGCAGTACTTC
NA | TRBD2 | TRBJ2-1 | TRBV28 | CASSLWTSGDSYNEQFF | TGTGCCAGCAGTTTATGGACTAGCGGGGACTCCTACAATGAGCAGTTCTTC
NA | TRBD2 | TRBJ2-3 | TRBV4-1 | CASSQEGTSGRAETDTQYF | TGCGCCAGCAGCCAAGAGGGTACTAGCGGGAGGGCAGAGACAGATACGCAGTATTTT
NA | TRBD2 | TRBJ2-3 | TRBV27 | CASSPGLADTQYF | TGTGCCAGCAGTCCGGGACTAGCGGATACGCAGTATTTT
NA | TRBD2 | TRBJ2-1 | TRBV19 | CASSLSGSSYNEQFF | TGTGCCAGTAGTCTTAGCGGGAGTTCCTACAATGAGCAGTTCTTC
NA | NA | TRBJ1-5 | TRBV11-2 | CASSLDRLGQPQHF | TGTGCCAGCAGCTTAGACAGGTTAGGACAGCCCCAGCATTTT
NA | TRBD1 | TRBJ1-1 | TRBV30 | CAWSIGWDRGSGGTEAFF | TGTGCCTGGAGTATTGGTTGGGACAGGGGATCAGGAGGCACTGAAGCTTTCTTT
NA | TRBD1 | TRBJ2-1 | TRBV9 | CASRPPDRANEQFF | TGTGCCAGCAGACCGCCGGACAGGGCAAATGAGCAGTTCTTC
NA | TRBD2 | TRBJ2-7 | TRBV5-1 | CASSSGLAGGLSYEQYF | TGCGCCAGCAGCTCAGGACTAGCGGGAGGTCTCTCCTACGAGCAGTACTTC
NA | TRBD2 | TRBJ2-1 | TRBV2 | CASSEGPGGDEQFF | TGTGCCAGCAGTGAAGGGCCCGGGGGGGATGAGCAGTTCTTC
NA | NA | TRBJ2-7 | TRBV7-2 | CASSRGLLKGYEQYF | TGTGCCAGCAGCCGCGGACTCCTGAAGGGCTACGAGCAGTACTTC
NA | NA | TRBJ2-7 | TRBV7-9 | CASSPKSSRGAYEQYF | TGTGCCAGCAGCCCGAAATCTTCCCGGGGGGCTTACGAGCAGTACTTC
NA | NA | TRBJ2-7 | TRBV4-2 | CASSLSEVAEQYF | TGTGCCAGCAGCCTCTCGGAGGTGGCCGAGCAGTACTTC
NA | NA | TRBJ1-5 | TRBV6-1 | CASSERGSGRQPQHF | TGTGCCAGCAGTGAGAGGGGGTCAGGGCGGCAGCCCCAGCATTTT
once | NA | TRBJ1-1 | TRBV29-1 | CSAPRTFF | TGCAGCGCCCCGAGAACTTTCTTT
NA | TRBD1 | TRBJ2-7 | TRBV29-1 | CSVALGQGYEQYF | TGCAGCGTTGCTTTGGGACAGGGTTACGAGCAGTACTTC
NA | NA | TRBJ1-1 | TRBV6-5 | CASVGVNTEAFF | TGTGCCAGCGTCGGGGTGAACACTGAAGCTTTCTTT
NA | TRBD2 | TRBJ2-7 | TRBV6-1 | CATHVGLAGSYEQYF | TGTGCCACTCACGTGGGGCTAGCGGGGAGCTACGAGCAGTACTTC